This T cell receptor (beta chain) was observed in a study of cytomegalovirus exposure and HLA in healthy donors. Broader study findings: Sequencing likely caused a cluster of highly shared sequence variants.

As concerns this clone: As yet, its antigen is unknown.

PCR used 60 Vbeta primers and 13 Jbeta primers. TCRdb's table, derived via immunoSEQ multiplex PCR, lists solely in-frame clones and lacks some. The data contain fewer than 200,000 clones, 77% of them singletons. The CDR3 loop spans 11 amino acids. Germline V gene lookup returns CDR1 GTSNPN and CDR2 SVGIG (reference sequence). Trimming left V 7 bases short and J 0 bases short, with 7 bases between. The sequenced sample consisted of PBMCs. The chain joins TRBV30 to TRBJ2-7; D gene unclear. This clonotype originated in a woman between 35 and 50 years old in good health and CMV-seropositive. Written as DNA, the CDR3 is TGTGCCTCCGAGAGCTCCTACGAGCAGTACTTC. It codes for CASESSYEQYF.